This T cell receptor (beta chain) was recorded in a study of cytomegalovirus exposure and HLA in healthy donors. Study information: The 95 to 150 validation repertoires and the approximately 700 first-cohort repertoires shared a platform, a later analysis reported.

The ends lost 1 base at V and 5 bases at J; junction bases unmatched: 13. The CDR3 has 17 residues. CDR1 MGHDK and CDR2 SYGVNS come from the germline V gene. Sequenced by immunoSEQ multiplex PCR; TCRdb stores in-frame clones only, minus some. The data contain some 98,000 clones, roughly 84% of them singletons. J is TRBJ2-5 and V is TRBV25-1, with TRBD2 matching 7 bases. Specimen: PBMCs. The TCR comes from a man aged 18 to 35 in good health and CMV-seropositive. CDR3 loop: CASSELGRREPGETQYF. CDR3 coding DNA: TGTGCCAGCAGTGAATTAGGACGGCGGGAGCCCGGGGAGACCCAGTACTTC.